What follows describes a single T cell receptor beta chain. Original processing methods: Nucleated cell number was recorded as an estimate derived from reference gene primer amplification. Sequencing used immunoSEQ multiplex PCR; TCRdb keeps in-frame clones, though not all of them. Clone size and V and J calls were adopted from that table, with D and trimming inferred from the DNA. The sample holds over 50,000 clones, nearly 90% seen once. These data originate in a study of blood T cell repertoires in COVID-19. Overall study context: Some COVID-19 samples were acute and others convalescent; all came from the United States, Italy and Spain. PBMCs, B-cell-depleted T cells, or T cells provided the cDNA or gDNA that made up the material.

Germline CDR1 reads MGHRA; CDR2 reads YSYEKL. This CDR3 region has 15 residues. Trimming at V came to 0 bases and at J to 6 bases, leaving 7 bases not matched to a gene. This rearrangement joins TRBV4-1 to TRBJ1-1, with 7 bases aligning to TRBD1. Sequences were obtained from peripheral blood. The source of this sequence is a man over 45 with active COVID-19. Here the CDR3 reads CASSQEVGDRPEAFF. In DNA, the CDR3 is TGCGCCAGCAGCCAAGAAGTCGGGGACAGACCTGAAGCTTTCTTT.